A single T cell receptor (beta chain) is shown here with its context. In all sorted populations, purity surpassed 95%. Since all of the isolated RNA was reverse transcribed, expressed TCRB transcripts were what got sequenced. Deep immunoSEQ sequencing covered naive, central memory and regulatory T cell samples. Some clones are missing from TCRdb's copy, which holds only in-frame ones; the method was immunoSEQ multiplex PCR. This sample yields over 120,000 clones, of which more than 9% are seen a single time; under 1.5% belongs to the top ten. The sample comes from a study of beta chain features in type 1 diabetes. Background on the study: Cell yields, gender and age were similar in healthy donors and patients.

Sample: naive CD4+ T cells from blood. The source is a young man in good health.

The CDR3 DNA reads as TGTGCCAGCAGTGAAGTGGCAGCTGGGGCCAACGTCCTGACTTTC. It translates to CASSEVAAGANVLTF. The gene calls are TRBV6-1 and TRBJ2-6; D call uncertain. The CDR3 spans 15 residues. Deletions cut 1 base from V and 2 bases from J, with 6 bases between. CDR1 MNHNS and CDR2 SASEGT come from the germline V gene.